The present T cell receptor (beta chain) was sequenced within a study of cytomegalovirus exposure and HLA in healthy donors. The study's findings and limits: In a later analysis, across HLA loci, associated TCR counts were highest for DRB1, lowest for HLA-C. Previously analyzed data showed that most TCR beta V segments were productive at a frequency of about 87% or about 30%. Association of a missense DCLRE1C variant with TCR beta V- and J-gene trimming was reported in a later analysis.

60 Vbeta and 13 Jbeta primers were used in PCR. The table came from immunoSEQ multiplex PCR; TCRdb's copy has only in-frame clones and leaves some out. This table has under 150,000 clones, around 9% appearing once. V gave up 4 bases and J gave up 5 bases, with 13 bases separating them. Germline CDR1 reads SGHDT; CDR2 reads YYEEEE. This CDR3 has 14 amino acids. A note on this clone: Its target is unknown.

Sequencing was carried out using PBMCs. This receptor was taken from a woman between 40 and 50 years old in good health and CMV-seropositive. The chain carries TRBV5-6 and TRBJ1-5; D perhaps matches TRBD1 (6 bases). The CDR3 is CASSHTGLDQPQHF. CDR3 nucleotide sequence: TGTGCCAGCAGCCACACAGGGCTAGATCAGCCCCAGCATTTT.